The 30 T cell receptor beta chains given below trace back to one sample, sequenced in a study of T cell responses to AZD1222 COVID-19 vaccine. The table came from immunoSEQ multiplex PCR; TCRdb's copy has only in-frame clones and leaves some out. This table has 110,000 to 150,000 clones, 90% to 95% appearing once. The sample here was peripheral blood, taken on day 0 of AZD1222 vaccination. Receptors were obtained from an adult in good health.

DNA of the CDR3: TGTGCCAGCAGCTTAGATCTGGCCAGGGGGTCTAACTATGGCTACACCTTC. Amino acids: CASSLDLARGSNYGYTF. This chain uses TRBV7-4 with TRBJ1-2; 7 nucleotides match TRBD1. V lost 1 base and J lost 0; bases outside the gene matches: 8. The CDR3 has 17 amino acids. CDR1 SGHVT and CDR2 SQSDAQ come from the germline V gene.

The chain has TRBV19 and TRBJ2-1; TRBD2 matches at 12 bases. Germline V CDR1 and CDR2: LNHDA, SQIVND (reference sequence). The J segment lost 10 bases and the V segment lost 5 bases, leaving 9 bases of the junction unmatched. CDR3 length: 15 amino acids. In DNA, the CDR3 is TGTGCCAGTAGTCGACGACTAGCGGGGGATTGGGAGCAGTTCTTC. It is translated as CASSRRLAGDWEQFF.

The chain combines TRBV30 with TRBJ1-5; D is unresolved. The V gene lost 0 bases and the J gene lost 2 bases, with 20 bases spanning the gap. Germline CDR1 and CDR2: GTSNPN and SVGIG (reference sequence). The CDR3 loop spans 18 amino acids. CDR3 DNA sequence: TGTGCCTGGAGTGTTAGCTACGGGCTGAACGACGGCAATCAGCCCCAGCATTTT. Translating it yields CAWSVSYGLNDGNQPQHF.

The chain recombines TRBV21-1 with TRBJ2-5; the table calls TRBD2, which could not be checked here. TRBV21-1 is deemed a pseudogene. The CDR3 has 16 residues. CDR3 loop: CASSRWEGETLETQYF. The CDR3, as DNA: TGTGCCAGCAGCCGATGGGAGGGAGAGACTTTAGAGACCCAGTACTTC.

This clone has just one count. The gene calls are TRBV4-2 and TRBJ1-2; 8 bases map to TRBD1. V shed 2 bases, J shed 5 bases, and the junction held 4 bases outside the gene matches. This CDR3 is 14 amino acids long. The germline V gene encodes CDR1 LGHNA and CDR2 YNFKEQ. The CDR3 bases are TGTGCCAGCAGCCAACGGACAGGGTTGTATGGCTACACCTTC. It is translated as CASSQRTGLYGYTF.

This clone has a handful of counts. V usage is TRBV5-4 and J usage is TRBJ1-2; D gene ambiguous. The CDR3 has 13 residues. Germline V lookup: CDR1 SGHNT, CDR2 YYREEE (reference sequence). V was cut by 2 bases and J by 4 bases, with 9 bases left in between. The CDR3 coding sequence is TGTGCCAGCAGCTTTGGAGCTTTCTATGGCTACACCTTC. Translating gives CASSFGAFYGYTF. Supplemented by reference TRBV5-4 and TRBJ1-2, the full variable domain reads ETGVTQSPTHLIKTRGQQVTLRCSSQSGHNTVSWYQQALGQGPQFIFQYYREEENGRGNFPPRFSGLQFPNYSSELNVNALELDDSALYLCASSFGAFYGYTFGSGTRLTVV.

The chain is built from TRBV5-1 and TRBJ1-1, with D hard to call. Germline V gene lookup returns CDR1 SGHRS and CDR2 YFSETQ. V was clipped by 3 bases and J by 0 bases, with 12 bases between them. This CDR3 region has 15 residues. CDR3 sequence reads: CASSSDPAMNTEAFF. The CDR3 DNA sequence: TGCGCCAGCAGCTCGGACCCAGCGATGAACACTGAAGCTTTCTTT.

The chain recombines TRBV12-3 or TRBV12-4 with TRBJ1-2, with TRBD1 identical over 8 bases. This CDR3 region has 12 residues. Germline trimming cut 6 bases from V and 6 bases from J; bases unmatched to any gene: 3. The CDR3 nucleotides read TGTGCCAGCAGCGACAGGGGTGATGGCTACACCTTC. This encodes CASSDRGDGYTF.

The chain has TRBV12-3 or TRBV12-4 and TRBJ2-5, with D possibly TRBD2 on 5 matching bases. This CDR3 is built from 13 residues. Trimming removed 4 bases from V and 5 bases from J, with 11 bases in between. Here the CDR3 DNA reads TGTGCCAGCAGTTCCGGCGCGGGTGAGACCCAGTACTTC. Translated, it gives CASSSGAGETQYF.

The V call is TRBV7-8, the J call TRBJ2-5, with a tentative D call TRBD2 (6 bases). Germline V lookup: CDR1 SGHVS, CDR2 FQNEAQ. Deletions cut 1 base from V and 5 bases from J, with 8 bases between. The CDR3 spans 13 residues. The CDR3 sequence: CASSLGRGETQYF. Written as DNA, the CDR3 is TGTGCCAGCAGCTTAGGTCGGGGGGAGACCCAGTACTTC.

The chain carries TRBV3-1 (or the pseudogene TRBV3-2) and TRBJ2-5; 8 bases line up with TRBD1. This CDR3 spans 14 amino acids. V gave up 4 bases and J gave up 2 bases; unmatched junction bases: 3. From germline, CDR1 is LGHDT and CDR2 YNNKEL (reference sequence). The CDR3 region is CASSRGQDQETQYF. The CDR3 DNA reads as TGTGCCAGCAGCCGGGGACAGGATCAAGAGACCCAGTACTTC.

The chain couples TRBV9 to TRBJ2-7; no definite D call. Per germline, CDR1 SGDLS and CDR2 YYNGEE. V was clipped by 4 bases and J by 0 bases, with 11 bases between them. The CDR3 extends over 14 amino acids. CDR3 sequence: CASSPWSTSYEQYF. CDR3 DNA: TGTGCCAGCAGCCCGTGGTCTACCTCCTACGAGCAGTACTTC.

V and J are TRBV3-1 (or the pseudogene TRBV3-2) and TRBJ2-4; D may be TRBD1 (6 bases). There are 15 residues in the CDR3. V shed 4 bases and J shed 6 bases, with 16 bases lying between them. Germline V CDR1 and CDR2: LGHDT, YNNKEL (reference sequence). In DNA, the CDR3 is TGTGCCAGCAGCCTTTTCTCAGGGGTAGGAAACATTCAGTACTTC. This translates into CASSLFSGVGNIQYF.

The CDR3 region has the DNA TGTGCCAGCTCACCGACCGGGGCCAACGTCCTGACTTTC. It specifies CASSPTGANVLTF. The V and J genes are TRBV18 and TRBJ2-6; unclear D gene. The V gene's germline CDR1 is KGHSH and CDR2 LQKENI. This CDR3 is 13 amino acids long. The ends were cut back, 3 bases at V and 4 bases at J, with 4 bases in the middle.

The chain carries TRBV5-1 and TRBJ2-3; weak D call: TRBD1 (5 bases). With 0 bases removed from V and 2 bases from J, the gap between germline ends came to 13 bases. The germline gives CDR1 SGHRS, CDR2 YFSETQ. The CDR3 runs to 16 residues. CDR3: CASSLVGVQVTDTQYF. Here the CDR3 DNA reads TGCGCCAGCAGCTTGGTGGGCGTACAGGTCACAGATACGCAGTATTTT.

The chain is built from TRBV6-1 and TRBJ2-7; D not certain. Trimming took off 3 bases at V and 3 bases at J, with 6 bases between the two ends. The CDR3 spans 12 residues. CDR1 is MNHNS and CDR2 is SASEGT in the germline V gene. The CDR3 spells CASSEVNYEQYF. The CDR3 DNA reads TGTGCCAGCAGTGAGGTCAACTACGAGCAGTACTTC.

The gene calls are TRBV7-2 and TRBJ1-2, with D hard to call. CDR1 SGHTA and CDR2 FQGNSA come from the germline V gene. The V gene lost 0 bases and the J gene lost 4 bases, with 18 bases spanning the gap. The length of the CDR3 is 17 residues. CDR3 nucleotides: TGTGCCAGCAGCTTAGCGTTAGCGGCAGCTGAAACCTATGGCTACACCTTC. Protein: CASSLALAAAETYGYTF.

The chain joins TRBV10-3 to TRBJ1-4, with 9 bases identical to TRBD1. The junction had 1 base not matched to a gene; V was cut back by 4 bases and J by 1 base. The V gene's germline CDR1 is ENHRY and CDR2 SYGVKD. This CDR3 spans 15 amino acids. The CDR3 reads CAISGTGVTNEKLFF. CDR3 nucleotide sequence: TGTGCCATCAGTGGGACAGGGGTAACTAATGAAAAACTGTTTTTT.

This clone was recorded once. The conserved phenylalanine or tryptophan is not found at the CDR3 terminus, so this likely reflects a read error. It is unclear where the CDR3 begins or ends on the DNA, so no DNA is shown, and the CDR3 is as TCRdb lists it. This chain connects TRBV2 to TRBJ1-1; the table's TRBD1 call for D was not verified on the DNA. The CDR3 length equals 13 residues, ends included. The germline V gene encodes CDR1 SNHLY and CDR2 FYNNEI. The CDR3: CASSEFSVRTDVL.

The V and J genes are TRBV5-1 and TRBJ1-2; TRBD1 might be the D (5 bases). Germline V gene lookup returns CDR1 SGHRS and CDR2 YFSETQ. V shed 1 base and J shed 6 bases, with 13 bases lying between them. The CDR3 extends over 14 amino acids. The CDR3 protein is CASSLPQGRDGYTF. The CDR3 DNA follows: TGCGCCAGCAGCTTGCCCCAGGGACGAGATGGCTACACCTTC.

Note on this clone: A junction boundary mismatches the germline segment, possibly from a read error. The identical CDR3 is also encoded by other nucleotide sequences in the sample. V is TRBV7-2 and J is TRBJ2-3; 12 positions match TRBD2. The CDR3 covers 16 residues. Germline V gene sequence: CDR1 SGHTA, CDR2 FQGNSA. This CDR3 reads CASSLAGGRGTDTQYF. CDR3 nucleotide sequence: TGTGCCAGCAGCCTAGCGGGGGGGCGGGGCACAGATACGCAGTATTTT. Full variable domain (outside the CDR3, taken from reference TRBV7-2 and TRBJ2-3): GAGVSQSPSNKVTEKGKDVELRCDPISGHTALYWYRQSLGQGLEFLIYFQGNSAPDKSGLPSDRFSAERTGGSVSTLTIQRTQQEDSAVYLCASSLAGGRGTDTQYFGPGTRLTVL.

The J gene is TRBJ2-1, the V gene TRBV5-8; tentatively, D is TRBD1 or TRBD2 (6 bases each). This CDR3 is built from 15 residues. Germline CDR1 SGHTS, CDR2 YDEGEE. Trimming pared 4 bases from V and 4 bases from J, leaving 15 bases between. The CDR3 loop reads CASSPRGQGYNEQFF. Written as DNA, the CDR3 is TGTGCCAGCAGCCCCCGGGGGCAAGGGTACAATGAGCAGTTCTTC.

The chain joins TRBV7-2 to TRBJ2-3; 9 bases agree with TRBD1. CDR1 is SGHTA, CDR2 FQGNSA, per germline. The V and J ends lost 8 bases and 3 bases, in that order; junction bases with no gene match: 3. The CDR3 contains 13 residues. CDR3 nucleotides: TGTGCCAGCCACAGGGGGCCTACAGATACGCAGTATTTT. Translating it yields CASHRGPTDTQYF.

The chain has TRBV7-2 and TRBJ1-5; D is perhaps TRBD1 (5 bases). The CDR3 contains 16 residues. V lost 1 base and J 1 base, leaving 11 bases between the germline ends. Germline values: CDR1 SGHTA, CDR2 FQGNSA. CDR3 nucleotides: TGTGCCAGCAGCTTAGGGTGGGGGGGAAGCAATCAGCCCCAGCATTTT. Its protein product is CASSLGWGGSNQPQHF.

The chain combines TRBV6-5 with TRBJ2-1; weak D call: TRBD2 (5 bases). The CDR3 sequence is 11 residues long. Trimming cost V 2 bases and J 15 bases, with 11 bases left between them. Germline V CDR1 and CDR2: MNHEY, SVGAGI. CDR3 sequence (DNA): TGTGCCAGCAGTTACGGTCTAGCACCGTTCTTC. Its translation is CASSYGLAPFF.

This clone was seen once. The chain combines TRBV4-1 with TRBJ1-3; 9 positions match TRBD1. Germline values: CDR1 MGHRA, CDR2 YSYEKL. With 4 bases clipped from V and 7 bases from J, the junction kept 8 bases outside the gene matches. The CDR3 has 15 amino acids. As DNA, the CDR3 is TGCGCCAGCAGCCCTGTAGGACAGGGGAGGAACACCATATATTTT. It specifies CASSPVGQGRNTIYF.

The CDR3 nucleotides read TGCGCCAGCAGCCAAGAGCGTTCGGACGAGCAGTACTTC. It specifies CASSQERSDEQYF. The genes are TRBV4-1 and TRBJ2-7; D unclear. Germline loops: CDR1 MGHRA, CDR2 YSYEKL. V was trimmed by 0 bases and J by 5 bases, leaving 8 bases between them. This CDR3 is 13 amino acids long.

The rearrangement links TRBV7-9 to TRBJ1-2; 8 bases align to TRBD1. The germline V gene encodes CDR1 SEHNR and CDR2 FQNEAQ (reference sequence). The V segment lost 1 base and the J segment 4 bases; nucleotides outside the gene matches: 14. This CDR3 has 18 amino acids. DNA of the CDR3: TGTGCCAGCAGCTTAGGGACAGGGAATCCCAACCCGGCCTATGGCTACACCTTC. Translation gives CASSLGTGNPNPAYGYTF.

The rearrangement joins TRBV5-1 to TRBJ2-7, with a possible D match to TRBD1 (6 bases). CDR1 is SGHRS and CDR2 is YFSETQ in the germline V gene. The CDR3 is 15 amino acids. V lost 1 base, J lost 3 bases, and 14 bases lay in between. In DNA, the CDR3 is TGCGCCAGCAGCTTGACCTCGGGACACAACTACGAGCAGTACTTC. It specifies CASSLTSGHNYEQYF.

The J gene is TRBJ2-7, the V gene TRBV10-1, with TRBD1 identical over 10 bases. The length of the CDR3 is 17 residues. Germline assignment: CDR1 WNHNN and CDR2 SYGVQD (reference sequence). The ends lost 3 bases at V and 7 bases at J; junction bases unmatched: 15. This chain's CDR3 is CASSEGFLGQGVGEQYF. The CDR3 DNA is TGCGCCAGCAGTGAAGGGTTCCTCGGACAGGGGGTCGGAGAGCAGTACTTC.